This entry lists 4 T cell receptor beta chains sequenced from one sample in a study of OX40 agonist ivuxolimab in advanced cancers. The data were produced by immunoSEQ multiplex PCR, yet TCRdb's version contains in-frame clones alone and is incomplete. The sample consists of 25,000 to 30,000 clones, almost 85% of them appearing once. Sequencing was performed on CD4+ or CD8+ T cells sorted from blood, taken in a trial of the OX40 agonist ivuxolimab. Receptors were obtained from an adult with an advanced solid tumor such as melanoma, head and neck, liver or kidney cancer.

This sequence joins TRBV6-1 and TRBJ1-4, with unresolved D. This CDR3 has 15 amino acids. Looked up from germline, CDR1 is MNHNS and CDR2 is SASEGT. Trimming stripped 0 bases from V and 5 bases from J, with 10 bases between. As DNA, the CDR3 is TGTGCCAGCAGTGAAGCGGCGGGAACGAATGAAAAACTGTTTTTT. The encoded protein is CASSEAAGTNEKLFF.

The chain links TRBV28 to TRBJ2-1, with 9 bases lining up with TRBD1. The CDR3 totals 15 residues. V trimming: 11 bases; J trimming: 4 bases; junction bases outside the gene matches: 12. CDR1 is MDHEN and CDR2 is SYDVKM in the germline V gene. CDR3 sequence (DNA): TGTGCCGGTTCCGGGACAGGGAACGTATACAATGAGCAGTTCTTC. Translated, it gives CAGSGTGNVYNEQFF.

The rearrangement joins TRBV5-6 to TRBJ1-5; 9 nucleotides line up with TRBD1. The V gene end was trimmed by 4 bases and the J gene end by 5 bases; junction bases not matched to a gene: 7. The CDR3 is made up of 15 amino acids. In germline, CDR1 is SGHDT, CDR2 YYEEEE. The CDR3 DNA reads as TGTGCCAGCAGCCCATGGGACAGGGTCCATCAGCCCCAGCATTTT. It specifies CASSPWDRVHQPQHF.

The rearrangement links TRBV7-6 to TRBJ1-3; D possibly corresponds to TRBD1 (6 bases). The CDR3 has 20 residues. Trimming shortened V by 4 bases and J by 0 bases, and 25 bases separated the two germline ends. Germline V gene data show CDR1 as SGHVS and CDR2 as FNYEAQ. CDR3 amino acids: CASSYAPSRTVSSSGNTIYF. CDR3 bases: TGTGCCAGCAGCTATGCCCCTTCTCGGACAGTTAGTAGCTCTGGAAACACCATATATTTT.